Each of the 28 T cell receptor beta chains below was sequenced from the same sample in a study of Graves' ophthalmopathy and Graves' hyperthyroidism (dated by TCRdb to between 2017 and 2018). The instrument was an Illumina HiSeq 2000. For repertoire sequencing, TCR beta CDR3 regions were amplified from RNA transcripts. HTBI primers and the Qiagen OneStep RT-PCR kit were used in a first-round RT-PCR, which was followed by a second-round multiplex PCR, size selection and purification. TCRdb redid the processing of the public reads, applying fastp at Q25 and MiXCR, and retained in-frame beta chains. Rows matching on CDR3 protein sequence are summarized as one entry with the most common DNA and genes. A total of about 500,000 distinct CDR3 sequences appear in this sample, less than 45% of them only once. The ten biggest clones cover about 4% of the sample. Sequenced material: peripheral blood or thyroid tissue (not recorded which). These receptors came from an adult man with Graves' hyperthyroidism.

This clonotype came up many times. V gene TRBV19 combines with J gene TRBJ1-2, with D perhaps matching TRBD1 (6 bases). The CDR3 is 13 residues long. Germline assignment: CDR1 LNHDA and CDR2 SQIVND (reference sequence). Between the trimmed V and J ends, which lost 8 bases and 7 bases, there was a span of 17 bases. DNA of the CDR3: TGTGCCAGTGGAAACAGGGACATCGGTGGCTACACCTTC. Its translation: CASGNRDIGGYTF.

With respect to this clonotype: An end of the junction does not agree with germline; a read error may underlie this. J is TRBJ2-7 and V is TRBV10-1; D uncertain. The CDR3 consists of 13 residues. CDR1 and CDR2 from the germline V gene are WNHNN and SYGVQD (reference sequence). DNA for the CDR3: TGCGCCAGGAGTGCAGGACCCCTCTACGAACAGTACTTC. This sequence encodes CARSAGPLYEQYF.

The chain joins TRBV5-1 to TRBJ2-3; a possible D gene is TRBD2 (5 bases). The V gene lost 1 base and the J gene lost 3 bases, with 12 bases spanning the gap. Germline CDR1 reads SGHRS; CDR2 reads YFSETQ. The CDR3 runs 15 residues. The CDR3 loop reads CASSLLATATDTQYF. As DNA, the CDR3 is TGCGCCAGCAGCTTGTTAGCGACCGCGACAGATACGCAGTATTTT.

V is TRBV10-2 and J is TRBJ2-3; no firm D call. From germline, CDR1 is WSHSY and CDR2 SAAADI. Trimming pared 6 bases from V and 2 bases from J, leaving 9 bases between. The CDR3 sequence is 13 residues long. CDR3 in DNA: TGCGCCAGCAGCGTTTCGATCACAGATACGCAGTATTTT. Translated: CASSVSITDTQYF.

The chain employs TRBV10-3 and TRBJ1-1; tentative D call: TRBD1 (5 bases). The V end was cut by 4 bases, the J end by 4 bases, with 13 bases between. CDR1 ENHRY and CDR2 SYGVKD come from the germline V gene. The CDR3 loop spans 14 amino acids. CDR3 in amino acids: CAISVGQGSTEAFF. DNA for the CDR3: TGTGCCATCAGTGTGGGCCAGGGCTCCACTGAAGCTTTCTTT.

This clonotype was seen once. With a much larger clone just one base away, this may be a read error. The rearrangement joins TRBV5-1 to TRBJ1-4; a weak D match, TRBD1 (5 bases). The V end was cut by 0 bases, the J end by 8 bases, with 11 bases between. Germline V gene data show CDR1 as SGHRS and CDR2 as YFSETQ. The CDR3 has 14 residues. This chain's CDR3 is CASSLEQASEKLFF. CDR3 bases: TGCGCCAGCAGCTTGGAACAGGCCTCGGAAAAACTGTTTTTT.

The V gene is TRBV7-9, the J gene TRBJ2-1; 8 nucleotides match TRBD1. Germline CDR1 SEHNR, CDR2 FQNEAQ (reference sequence). The CDR3 is 17 amino acids. CDR3 bases: TGTGCTAGTCTAGGACAGGGCCTAGGAATCTCCTACAATGAGCAGTTCTTC. Amino acid sequence: CASLGQGLGISYNEQFF.

The count of this clonotype is one. The CDR3 carries no conserved terminal phenylalanine or tryptophan, so it likely arises from a read error. The rearrangement uses TRBV2 and TRBJ1-5, with D uncertain. V shed 5 bases and J shed 0 bases, with 11 bases lying between them. CDR1 and CDR2 from the germline V gene are SNHLY and FYNNEI. The CDR3 extends over 15 amino acids. CDR3 amino acids: CASSLSEGSNQPQHS. The CDR3 DNA reads TGTGCCAGCAGTTTAAGCGAGGGTAGCAATCAGCCCCAGCATTCT.

Concerning this clonotype itself: A much larger clone differs by one base, so this may be a read error. The CDR3 region has the DNA TGTGCCAGCAGCTTTGAGGGGATGGAGGAAAAACTGTTTTTT. The encoded protein is CASSFEGMEEKLFF. The V and J genes are TRBV7-8 and TRBJ1-4; D perhaps matches TRBD1 (5 bases). Trimming took 3 bases from V and 8 from J, leaving 13 bases between them. CDR1 SGHVS and CDR2 FQNEAQ come from the germline V gene. This CDR3 has 14 residues.

The rearrangement uses TRBV24-1 and TRBJ1-1; 7 bases match TRBD1. Germline CDR1 reads KGHDR; CDR2 reads SFDVKD. The CDR3 totals 15 residues. V shed 3 bases and J 9 bases; nucleotides not matched to a gene: 12. The chain's CDR3 is CATSDRTNTGEQAFF. The DNA for the CDR3 is TGTGCCACCAGTGATCGGACGAATACAGGGGAGCAAGCTTTCTTT.

This clonotype was seen once. The gene calls are TRBV7-9 and TRBJ2-5, with D possibly being TRBD1 or TRBD2 (6 bases each). V was trimmed by 5 bases and J by 0 bases, leaving 19 bases between them. This CDR3 is built from 17 residues. Looked up from germline, CDR1 is SEHNR and CDR2 is FQNEAQ (reference sequence). The CDR3 protein is CASSQDATRGNQETQYF. In nucleotides, the CDR3 is TGTGCCAGCAGCCAAGATGCGACTAGGGGGAACCAAGAGACCCAGTACTTC.

CDR3 coding DNA: TGCGCCAGCAGGGACGGGACTAGCGGATCCCAGCATTTT. Amino acids: CASRDGTSGSQHF. The chain has TRBV10-2 and TRBJ1-5; a weak D match, TRBD1 (5 bases). The ends were cut back, 6 bases at V and 11 bases at J, with 17 bases in the middle. Germline loops: CDR1 WSHSY, CDR2 SAAADI. The CDR3 has 13 amino acids.

This clonotype was detected many times. The chain employs TRBV12-3 or TRBV12-4 and TRBJ2-5; the D gene is possibly TRBD2 (5 bases). The CDR3 spans 15 residues. The V end lost 2 bases, the J end lost 5 bases, and 15 bases lay between the germline ends. The CDR3 sequence: CASSLSATRGETQYF. In DNA, the CDR3 is TGTGCCAGCAGTTTATCGGCGACTCGCGGGGAGACCCAGTACTTC.

The genes are TRBV2 and TRBJ2-5, with D maybe TRBD1 (6 bases). Germline V gives CDR1 SNHLY, CDR2 FYNNEI. The CDR3 runs to 13 residues. V was shortened by 9 bases and J by 9 bases, with 20 bases between the two germline ends. CDR3 sequence reads: CASSGVLGQPQYF. CDR3 nucleotide sequence: TGTGCCAGTTCAGGGGTGCTTGGGCAGCCCCAGTACTTC.

This clonotype was recorded a few times. CDR3 region: CASSEWMLNTEAFF. For the CDR3, the DNA is TGTGCCAGCAGCGAGTGGATGTTGAACACTGAAGCTTTCTTT. The V and J genes are TRBV7-9 and TRBJ1-1; D not certain. The CDR3 consists of 14 residues. The V gene's germline CDR1 is SEHNR and CDR2 FQNEAQ (reference sequence). Trimming shortened V by 5 bases and J by 0 bases, and 10 bases separated the two germline ends.

The V and J genes are TRBV7-9 and TRBJ1-1, with D uncertain. The V gene lost 5 bases and the J gene lost 4 bases, with 11 bases spanning the gap. Germline CDR1 SEHNR, CDR2 FQNEAQ (reference sequence). There are 13 residues in the CDR3. The CDR3 DNA reads as TGTGCCAGCAGCCGCGAGGGCTGCACTGAAGCTTTCTTT. It specifies CASSREGCTEAFF. The full variable domain, its missing parts supplied by reference TRBV7-9 and TRBJ1-1, is DTGVSQNPRHKITKRGQNVTFRCDPISEHNRLYWYRQTLGQGPEFLTYFQNEAQLEKSRLLSDRFSAERPKGSFSTLEIQRTEQGDSAMYLCASSREGCTEAFFGQGTRLTVV.

This clonotype was picked up a small number of times. The rearrangement uses TRBV13 and TRBJ2-7, with D perhaps TRBD1 or TRBD2 (5 bases each). The CDR3 sequence is 15 residues long. Germline V lookup: CDR1 PRHDT, CDR2 FYEKMQ (reference sequence). The ends were cut back, 5 bases at V and 0 bases at J, with 14 bases in the middle. The CDR3 spells CASSEGRSNSYEQYF. The CDR3, as DNA: TGTGCCAGCAGCGAGGGACGGAGTAACTCCTACGAGCAGTACTTC.

Concerning this clonotype: One end of the junction is discordant with germline, which a read error may explain. V usage is TRBV7-9 and J usage is TRBJ1-2; TRBD1 aligns across 11 bases. Germline V gives CDR1 SEHNR, CDR2 FQNEAQ (reference sequence). The CDR3 covers 17 residues. The CDR3 nucleotides are TGTACCAGCAGTTACTATGGGACAGGGGGGTTGAAGAGTGGCTACACCTTC. Amino acid sequence: CTSSYYGTGGLKSGYTF.

At least ten counts were recorded for this clonotype. The rearrangement joins TRBV7-9 to TRBJ2-6, with no clear D. The V and J ends lost 5 bases and 0 bases respectively, with 11 bases between them. CDR3 length: 16 amino acids. Germline lookup yields CDR1 SEHNR and CDR2 FQNEAQ (reference sequence). CDR3 bases: TGTGCCAGCAGCCCCCCGGACGGCTCTGGGGCCAACGTCCTGACTTTC. Translated, it gives CASSPPDGSGANVLTF.

The genes are TRBV6-2 or TRBV6-3 and TRBJ1-2, with TRBD1 identical over 10 bases. Germline assignment: CDR1 MNHEY and CDR2 SVGEGT. The CDR3 has 16 residues. V dropped 0 bases and J dropped 2; count of bases not matched to a gene: 3. As DNA, the CDR3 is TGTGCCAGCAGTTACTCCGGACAGGGGGTAAACTATGGCTACACCTTC. Its translation is CASSYSGQGVNYGYTF.

This clonotype was recorded many times. The gene calls are TRBV6-1 and TRBJ1-1; a weak D match, TRBD1 (5 bases). Trimming removed 6 bases at V and 1 base at J, with 9 bases between. There are 13 residues in the CDR3. Germline lookup yields CDR1 MNHNS and CDR2 SASEGT. In DNA, the CDR3 is TGTGCCAGCAGCGCTGACAGGAACACTGAAGCTTTCTTT. It translates to CASSADRNTEAFF.

As regards this clonotype: The junction departs from germline at one end; a sequencing error may be responsible. The chain couples TRBV7-9 to TRBJ1-2, with 10 bases matching TRBD1. The CDR3 is 15 residues long. Germline V gives CDR1 SEHNR, CDR2 FQNEAQ (reference sequence). CDR3 sequence: CASSKGQGSNYGYTF. CDR3 bases: TGTGCCAGCAGCAAGGGACAGGGGTCCAACTATGGCTACACATTC.

This chain joins TRBV5-1 and TRBJ2-7, with D perhaps matching TRBD1 (6 bases). Trimming removed 6 bases at V and 2 bases at J, with 15 bases between. Germline CDR1 is SGHRS and CDR2 is YFSETQ. This CDR3 comprises 14 residues. CDR3 sequence (DNA): TGCGCCAGCACCCGAGGGACACTGCCCTACGAGCAGTACTTC. It is translated as CASTRGTLPYEQYF. The variable domain in full, with the rest retrieved from reference TRBV5-1 and TRBJ2-7, is KAGVTQTPRYLIKTRGQQVTLSCSPISGHRSVSWYQQTPGQGLQFLFEYFSETQRNKGNFPGRFSGRQFSNSRSEMNVSTLELGDSALYLCASTRGTLPYEQYFGPGTRLTVT.

This clonotype was observed many times. This chain's CDR3 is CASSASGSVETQYF. CDR3 nucleotides: TGTGCCAGCAGTGCTAGCGGGAGTGTTGAGACCCAGTACTTC. The J gene is TRBJ2-5, the V gene TRBV6-1, with TRBD2 identical over 10 bases. The ends lost 4 bases at V and 5 bases at J; junction bases unmatched: 4. From germline, CDR1 is MNHNS and CDR2 SASEGT. CDR3 length: 14 amino acids.

This clonotype was detected ten times or more. The chain carries TRBV25-1 and TRBJ1-2, with a tentative D call TRBD1 (6 bases). Germline V gene sequence: CDR1 MGHDK, CDR2 SYGVNS. Trimming shortened V by 6 bases and J by 6 bases, and 20 bases separated the two germline ends. This CDR3 has 15 amino acids. CDR3 loop: CASSHRDTTRHGYTF. The CDR3 DNA is TGTGCCAGCAGCCACCGGGACACTACCAGGCATGGCTACACCTTC.

The sample holds many counts of this clonotype. The genes are TRBV10-3 and TRBJ1-4; the D gene is possibly TRBD1 (5 bases). CDR1 is ENHRY, CDR2 SYGVKD, per germline. The CDR3 is 17 amino acids. The V end was cut by 0 bases, the J end by 4 bases, with 15 bases between. CDR3 protein: CAISESKGPGINEKLFF. The CDR3 nucleotides read TGTGCCATCAGTGAGTCGAAGGGCCCAGGGATTAATGAAAAACTGTTTTTT.

The chain carries TRBV24-1 and TRBJ2-2; D is unclear. V lost 10 bases and J lost 0, with 8 bases in between. The CDR3 is 13 amino acids. Germline lookup yields CDR1 KGHDR and CDR2 SFDVKD. Here the CDR3 reads CATLDPNTGELFF. The CDR3 bases are TGTGCCACTTTGGACCCGAACACCGGGGAGCTGTTTTTT.

This clonotype was observed at least ten times. This chain links TRBV10-2 with TRBJ1-1; D unresolved. Looked up from germline, CDR1 is WSHSY and CDR2 is SAAADI. V shed 6 bases and J shed 3 bases, with 11 bases lying between them. CDR3 length: 13 residues. The CDR3 nucleotides are TGCGCCAGCAGGGATAACAGCGACACTGAAGCTTTCTTT. Residues: CASRDNSDTEAFF.